The 27 T cell receptor beta chains given below trace back to one sample, sequenced in a study of cytomegalovirus exposure and HLA in healthy donors. The PCR was carried out with 60 Vbeta primers and 13 Jbeta primers. Assay: immunoSEQ multiplex PCR; the TCRdb copy retains only in-frame clones and omits some. The table includes some 110,000 clones, around 75% detected once. Sequencing used PBMCs. These receptors all come from a man aged 25 to 45 in good health and CMV-seronegative.

The J gene is TRBJ2-1, the V gene TRBV9, with TRBD2 as a possible D gene (6 bases). V lost 0 bases and J lost 7, with 14 bases in between. Germline CDR1 is SGDLS and CDR2 is YYNGEE. The CDR3 spans 15 residues. Here the CDR3 reads CASSVAATSRNEQFF. CDR3 coding DNA: TGTGCCAGCAGCGTAGCAGCGACTAGTAGGAATGAGCAGTTCTTC.

V is TRBV4-3 and J is TRBJ2-1, with TRBD2 matching over 10 bases. The CDR3 length is 17 residues. The germline V gene has CDR1 LGHNA and CDR2 YSLEER. Trimming removed 3 bases from V and 3 bases from J; junction bases left unmatched: 8. CDR3 residues: CASSQASGGVDYNEQFF. CDR3 nucleotides: TGCGCCAGCAGCCAGGCCAGCGGGGGGGTCGACTACAATGAGCAGTTCTTC.

The chain links TRBV30 to TRBJ2-5; 9 bases align to TRBD2. CDR3 length: 14 residues. Germline CDR1 is GTSNPN and CDR2 is SVGIG (reference sequence). The V segment lost 4 bases and the J segment 1 base; nucleotides outside the gene matches: 4. CDR3 sequence reads: CAWNSGGSQETQYF. The CDR3 DNA is TGTGCCTGGAATAGCGGGGGATCCCAAGAGACCCAGTACTTC.

J is TRBJ2-3 and V is TRBV19, with TRBD2 as a possible D gene (5 bases). From germline, CDR1 is LNHDA and CDR2 SQIVND (reference sequence). V lost 6 bases to trimming and J lost 2 bases, with 12 bases between them. The CDR3 length is 14 residues. CDR3 in amino acids: CASRSSGNTDTQYF. The CDR3, as DNA: TGTGCCAGTAGATCGTCCGGGAACACAGATACGCAGTATTTT. Supplemented by reference TRBV19 and TRBJ2-3, the full variable domain reads DGGITQSPKYLFRKEGQNVTLSCEQNLNHDAMYWYRQDPGQGLRLIYYSQIVNDFQKGDIAEGYSVSREKKESFPLTVTSAQKNPTAFYLCASRSSGNTDTQYFGPGTRLTVL.

The rearrangement joins TRBV29-1 to TRBJ1-2; D is perhaps TRBD1 (5 bases). Germline V gene sequence: CDR1 SQVTM, CDR2 ANQGSEA. Trimming took 8 bases from V and 6 from J, leaving 13 bases between them. The CDR3 runs 11 residues. CDR3 nucleotide sequence: TGCAGCACCCCTGGGGGGGATGGCTACACCTTC. This sequence encodes CSTPGGDGYTF.

This chain uses TRBV4-1 with TRBJ2-7, with 8 positions matching TRBD1. V lost 5 bases and J lost 3; bases outside the gene matches: 21. The CDR3 totals 19 residues. CDR1 and CDR2 (germline): MGHRA, YSYEKL. The CDR3: CASSSLGGSRQGSYYEQYF. The CDR3 DNA sequence: TGCGCCAGCAGCTCCTTAGGAGGCAGCCGACAGGGGAGCTACTACGAGCAGTACTTC.

The chain employs TRBV5-6 and TRBJ2-7; D ambiguous. This CDR3 contains 12 residues. V lost 0 bases and J lost 3, with 4 bases in between. Germline CDR1 and CDR2: SGHDT and YYEEEE. The CDR3 nucleotides read TGTGCCAGCAGCTTGGGTTACTACGAGCAGTACTTC. This encodes CASSLGYYEQYF.

The chain links TRBV5-1 to TRBJ2-1, with 9 bases that match TRBD1. This CDR3 has 15 amino acids. The germline V gene encodes CDR1 SGHRS and CDR2 YFSETQ. Trimming took 5 bases from V and 8 from J; bases not matched to a gene: 11. The CDR3 protein is CASRSGQGERDEQFF. The CDR3 DNA reads TGCGCCAGCAGATCGGGACAGGGCGAAAGGGATGAGCAGTTCTTC.

The rearrangement joins TRBV4-3 to TRBJ2-1; the match to TRBD1 covers 8 bases. The CDR3 runs to 16 residues. CDR1 and CDR2 (germline): LGHNA, YSLEER. After removal of 1 base from V and 6 bases from J, the junction contained 8 bases not matched to a gene. DNA of the CDR3: TGCGCCAGCAGCCAAGTGTTACAGGGGGTTCCCAATGAGCAGTTCTTC. Amino acid sequence: CASSQVLQGVPNEQFF.

This clone was seen a few times. The chain combines TRBV7-9 with TRBJ2-1; 9 bases are a match to TRBD1. Germline CDR1 and CDR2: SEHNR and FQNEAQ (reference sequence). V was pared by 1 base and J by 7 bases, with 8 bases of the junction left unmatched. This CDR3 has 16 amino acids. The CDR3 here is CASSLGPGTGFNEQFF. The CDR3 region has the DNA TGTGCCAGCAGCTTAGGACCCGGGACAGGGTTTAATGAGCAGTTCTTC.

This chain joins TRBV6-5 and TRBJ2-7; 7 positions match TRBD1. V dropped 5 bases and J dropped 2; count of bases not matched to a gene: 9. The CDR3 has 15 amino acids. CDR1 MNHEY and CDR2 SVGAGI come from the germline V gene. The CDR3 DNA follows: TGTGCCAGCAGTGCGCCCGGGACAGTAACCTACGAGCAGTACTTC. Translating it yields CASSAPGTVTYEQYF.

This clone was recorded only once. The rearrangement links TRBV9 to TRBJ1-1; 11 bases are a match to TRBD1. J was trimmed by 6 bases and V by 0 bases; bases with no gene match: 4. The CDR3 covers 15 residues. CDR1 SGDLS and CDR2 YYNGEE come from the germline V gene. The CDR3 loop reads CASSVEGQGVPEAFF. In DNA, the CDR3 is TGTGCCAGCAGCGTAGAGGGACAGGGGGTCCCTGAAGCTTTCTTT.

J is TRBJ2-7 and V is TRBV4-1; TRBD1 matches 7 bases. Germline lookup yields CDR1 MGHRA and CDR2 YSYEKL. CDR3 length: 17 amino acids. V lost 4 bases and J lost 5; bases outside the gene matches: 17. For the CDR3, the DNA is TGCGCCAGCAGCCGCCAAGAAGGGAACAGGGGATCTAACGAGCAGTACTTC. Protein product: CASSRQEGNRGSNEQYF.

V usage is TRBV5-1 and J usage is TRBJ2-5, with D perhaps matching TRBD2 (7 bases). CDR3 length: 14 amino acids. Germline loops: CDR1 SGHRS, CDR2 YFSETQ. Trimming pared 4 bases from V and 4 bases from J, leaving 14 bases between. The CDR3 DNA reads as TGCGCCAGCAGCGGGGGGGCCCTTGGAGAGACCCAGTACTTC. Residues: CASSGGALGETQYF.

This chain links TRBV5-8 with TRBJ2-4, with 8 bases identical to TRBD1. After removal of 0 bases from V and 5 bases from J, the junction contained 4 bases not matched to a gene. In germline, CDR1 is SGHTS, CDR2 YDEGEE. The CDR3 covers 15 residues. The CDR3 coding sequence is TGTGCCAGCAGCTTGGGCGCGGACAGGGAAAACATTCAGTACTTC. Its protein product is CASSLGADRENIQYF. The whole variable domain, filled in from reference TRBV5-8 and TRBJ2-4, reads EAGVTQSPTHLIKTRGQQATLRCSPISGHTSVYWYQQALGLGLQFLLWYDEGEERNRGNFPPRFSGRQFPNYSSELNVNALELEDSALYLCASSLGADRENIQYFGAGTRLSVL.

The chain links TRBV6-5 to TRBJ1-4; D might be TRBD1 (6 bases). The CDR3 covers 15 residues. V was cut by 0 bases and J by 4 bases, with 9 bases left in between. Germline CDR1 is MNHEY and CDR2 is SVGAGI. As DNA, the CDR3 is TGTGCCAGCAGTTACTCGACAGGTTTTAATGAAAAACTGTTTTTT. Translating it yields CASSYSTGFNEKLFF.

This clone was picked up a small number of times. The V gene is TRBV7-8, the J gene TRBJ2-1; TRBD1 agrees at 7 bases. V gave up 1 base and J gave up 7 bases; unmatched junction bases: 4. The CDR3 has 14 residues. Germline V gene lookup returns CDR1 SGHVS and CDR2 FQNEAQ. The CDR3 here is CASSLGGTENEQFF. Written as DNA, the CDR3 is TGTGCCAGCAGCTTAGGAGGGACAGAGAATGAGCAGTTCTTC.

This clone was seen only a few times. The chain combines TRBV13 with TRBJ2-3; D possibly corresponds to TRBD2 (6 bases). CDR3 size: 13 residues. V lost 5 bases and J 3 bases, leaving 9 bases between the germline ends. Per germline, CDR1 PRHDT and CDR2 FYEKMQ (reference sequence). CDR3 DNA sequence: TGTGCCAGCAGCCCGGACTATACAGATACGCAGTATTTT. Its translation is CASSPDYTDTQYF.

The chain joins TRBV4-2 to TRBJ2-1; possibly TRBD2 for D (6 bases). The V gene lost 0 bases and the J gene lost 7 bases, with 13 bases spanning the gap. CDR1 LGHNA and CDR2 YNFKEQ come from the germline V gene. The CDR3 has 15 amino acids. CDR3 protein: CASSQDGAGTNEQFF. The CDR3, as DNA: TGTGCCAGCAGCCAAGATGGGGCGGGAACTAATGAGCAGTTCTTC.

The V call is TRBV28, the J call TRBJ1-4; 7 nucleotides align to TRBD1. Looked up from germline, CDR1 is MDHEN and CDR2 is SYDVKM. The CDR3 is made up of 15 amino acids. J was trimmed by 3 bases and V by 8 bases; bases with no gene match: 9. The CDR3 region has the DNA TGTGCCAGCTCCCGGGTGGGGACAGCTAATGAAAAACTGTTTTTT. Translated, it gives CASSRVGTANEKLFF.

The rearrangement uses TRBV15 and TRBJ2-3, with D unresolved. The CDR3 has 13 residues. Trimming removed 4 bases at V and 6 bases at J, with 11 bases between. In germline, CDR1 is LNHNV, CDR2 YYDKDF (reference sequence). CDR3: CATSTGNGDTQYF. The DNA of the CDR3 is TGTGCCACCAGCACCGGTAACGGGGATACGCAGTATTTT.

This sequence joins TRBV30 and TRBJ2-5, with TRBD1 identical over 12 bases. The J call is doubtful: the DNA matches TRBJ2-7 better. This CDR3 spans 14 amino acids. The germline V gene encodes CDR1 GTSNPN and CDR2 SVGIG (reference sequence). CDR3 region: CAWRGDRGPYEQYF. As DNA, the CDR3 is TGTGCCTGGAGAGGGGACAGGGGGCCCTACGAGCAGTACTTC.

The V and J genes are TRBV9 and TRBJ1-2; 7 bases fit TRBD1. J lost 7 bases, V lost 6 bases, and 12 bases had no gene match. Germline CDR1 is SGDLS and CDR2 is YYNGEE. CDR3 length: 14 amino acids. CDR3 region: CASTQHRGQGGYTF. The CDR3 bases are TGTGCCAGCACCCAGCATAGGGGGCAAGGTGGCTACACCTTC.

A few counts support this clone. The J gene is TRBJ2-6, the V gene TRBV4-3; the D gene is possibly TRBD2 (5 bases). Germline V lookup: CDR1 LGHNA, CDR2 YSLEER. CDR3 size: 16 residues. The ends were cut back, 4 bases at V and 2 bases at J, with 12 bases in the middle. The CDR3 DNA reads as TGCGCCAGCAGCCTAAGGGAGAGGGCTGGGGCCAACGTCCTGACTTTC. Its protein is CASSLRERAGANVLTF.

The V gene is TRBV2, the J gene TRBJ1-4; D perhaps matches TRBD1 (5 bases). There are 15 residues in the CDR3. Trimming took 7 bases from V and 5 from J, leaving 17 bases between them. Per the germline V gene, CDR1 is SNHLY and CDR2 is FYNNEI. CDR3 in amino acids: CASTRSPGGNEKLFF. CDR3 bases: TGTGCCAGCACCCGGTCGCCGGGGGGGAATGAAAAACTGTTTTTT.

CDR3 sequence reads: CASSPAGRGPQETQYF. DNA for the CDR3: TGTGCCAGCAGCCCCGCGGGGCGGGGGCCCCAAGAGACCCAGTACTTC. The chain has TRBV9 and TRBJ2-5; D is perhaps TRBD2 (7 bases). Trimming cost V 4 bases and J 1 base, with 17 bases left between them. The length of the CDR3 is 16 residues. From germline, CDR1 is SGDLS and CDR2 YYNGEE.

The chain has TRBV6-5 and TRBJ2-7, with 9 bases aligning to TRBD1. CDR3 length: 13 amino acids. Unmatched junction bases numbered 4, after V lost 6 bases and J lost 4 bases. Germline V gene data show CDR1 as MNHEY and CDR2 as SVGAGI. The CDR3 loop is CASRGQGRYEQYF. CDR3 coding DNA: TGTGCCAGCAGAGGACAGGGGAGATACGAGCAGTACTTC.